Following are 24 T cell receptor beta chains from one sample sequenced in a study of human T cells and chemical hapten exposure. One entry per CDR3 protein, called by TCRdb with MiXCR from the RACE reads. The table records more than 150,000 distinct CDR3 sequences, around 25% of them present only once. Time point meaning: patch test 3, about 24 weeks after DPC sensitization. Stated treatment: therapeutic diphenylcyclopropenone sensitization with weekly scalp DPC. The sample in question was whole blood, obtained in connection with sensitization to the hapten diphenylcyclopropenone (DPC). The receptor set was obtained from a woman between 35 and 50 years old with alopecia areata. Some clones in this sample may be carry-over from other donors' samples.

The CDR3 DNA sequence: TGTGCCAGCAGCCGAGGCGCGGGACTAAACTACGAGCAGTACTTC. Residues: CASSRGAGLNYEQYF. The chain recombines TRBV7-2 with TRBJ2-7; 7 nucleotides line up with TRBD2. The CDR3 runs to 15 residues. Per germline, CDR1 SGHTA and CDR2 FQGNSA. V shed 5 bases, J shed 3 bases, and the junction held 10 bases outside the gene matches.

The table lists this clonotype with a few counts. V usage is TRBV5-1 and J usage is TRBJ2-1, with 8 positions matching TRBD1. Germline V lookup: CDR1 SGHRS, CDR2 YFSETQ. V lost 0 bases and J lost 1; bases outside the gene matches: 3. The CDR3 runs 16 residues. DNA of the CDR3: TGCGCCAGCAGCTTGGGAGGACAGGGATCCTACAATGAGCAGTTCTTC. It codes for CASSLGGQGSYNEQFF.

CDR3: CAISEDNTDTQYF. The CDR3 DNA follows: TGTGCCATCAGTGAGGACAACACAGATACGCAGTATTTT. The chain combines TRBV10-3 with TRBJ2-3; D unclear. The V gene lost 2 bases and the J gene lost 2 bases, with 5 bases spanning the gap. Germline values: CDR1 ENHRY, CDR2 SYGVKD. The CDR3 runs 13 residues.

The V gene is TRBV12-3 or TRBV12-4, the J gene TRBJ2-7; D is possibly TRBD2 (6 bases). Between the trimmed V and J ends, which lost 6 bases and 11 bases, there was a span of 23 bases. This CDR3 has 14 amino acids. The CDR3 DNA reads as TGTGCCAGCAGCCCCTCCGGGAGATCGGAGAGGGAGTACTTC. As protein: CASSPSGRSEREYF.

This clonotype was found a few times. CDR3 DNA sequence: TGCAGCGTTGAAAAGAAGTGGACCTATGGCTACACCTTC. It is translated as CSVEKKWTYGYTF. The chain links TRBV29-1 to TRBJ1-2; the D is unclear. The CDR3 is 13 amino acids. Germline V lookup: CDR1 SQVTM, CDR2 ANQGSEA. The V end lost 2 bases, the J end lost 4 bases, and 11 bases lay between the germline ends.

The genes are TRBV20-1 and TRBJ2-4, with D tentatively TRBD1 (6 bases). This CDR3 has 13 amino acids. V gave up 7 bases and J gave up 0 bases, with 10 bases separating them. The germline CDR1 and CDR2 sequences are DFQATT and SNEGSKA (reference sequence). CDR3 residues: CSGTELAKNIQYF. Written as DNA, the CDR3 is TGCAGTGGGACAGAGCTAGCCAAAAACATTCAGTACTTC.

This clonotype has just a few counts. CDR3 loop: CSATSSAASYNEQFF. The CDR3 bases are TGCAGTGCTACCTCATCTGCAGCTTCCTACAATGAGCAGTTCTTC. The chain is built from TRBV20-1 and TRBJ2-1; D ambiguous. CDR1 and CDR2 (germline): DFQATT, SNEGSKA (reference sequence). The CDR3 is made up of 15 amino acids. The ends were cut back, 4 bases at V and 1 base at J, with 14 bases in the middle.

This clonotype was detected a few times. As DNA, the CDR3 is TGTGCCAGCAGTACTACACAGACAGGGAATAACACCGGGGAGCTGTTTTTT. Amino acids: CASSTTQTGNNTGELFF. The chain uses TRBV6-7 and TRBJ2-2; 7 bases map to TRBD1. TRBV6-7 is assigned to the ORF class and has an uncertain function. With V trimmed by 5 bases and J by 2 bases, 11 bases remained unmatched. The CDR3 contains 17 residues.

V and J are TRBV6-2 or TRBV6-3 and TRBJ2-7, with TRBD1 matching over 8 bases. In germline, CDR1 is MNHEY, CDR2 SVGEGT. The CDR3 is made up of 14 amino acids. Trimming cost V 0 bases and J 6 bases; bases outside gene matches: 4. The CDR3 DNA follows: TGTGCCAGCAGTTACTCGGACAGGGCACGCGAGCAGTACTTC. This translates into CASSYSDRAREQYF.

The chain links TRBV7-2 to TRBJ2-7; possibly TRBD2 for D (5 bases). Deletions cut 0 bases from V and 0 bases from J, with 15 bases between. CDR1 and CDR2 (germline): SGHTA, FQGNSA. CDR3 length: 17 residues. This CDR3 is CASSLASGSRSSYEQYF. DNA of the CDR3: TGTGCCAGCAGCTTAGCGAGCGGCAGTAGGAGCTCCTACGAGCAGTACTTC.

This clonotype was found a few times. The chain uses TRBV27 and TRBJ2-1; TRBD1 aligns across 7 bases. CDR3 length equals 16 residues. J was trimmed by 1 base and V by 6 bases; bases with no gene match: 9. The germline V gene has CDR1 MNHEY and CDR2 SMNVEV (reference sequence). The CDR3 DNA reads as TGTGCCAGCAGACGACTACAGGGGACGTCCTACAATGAGCAGTTCTTC. Translated: CASRRLQGTSYNEQFF.

This rearrangement joins TRBV6-6 to TRBJ2-3, with 10 nucleotides matching TRBD2. The CDR3 is 17 residues long. The ends lost 0 bases at V and 5 bases at J; junction bases unmatched: 8. Germline V gene lookup returns CDR1 MNHNY and CDR2 SVGAGI (reference sequence). The CDR3, as DNA: TGTGCCAGCAGTTACTCCGCCCTAGCGGGAGAAGTAGATACGCAGTATTTT. Translating gives CASSYSALAGEVDTQYF.

This clonotype was counted many times. The chain joins TRBV9 to TRBJ2-7, with 8 bases identical to TRBD1. J was trimmed by 3 bases and V by 4 bases; bases with no gene match: 9. This CDR3 contains 15 residues. Germline V gene data show CDR1 as SGDLS and CDR2 as YYNGEE. CDR3 nucleotides: TGTGCCAGCAGCTCACAGACAGGGGCCCTCTACGAGCAGTACTTC. Translating gives CASSSQTGALYEQYF. Using reference TRBV9 and TRBJ2-7 for the parts outside the CDR3, the full variable domain is DSGVTQTPKHLITATGQRVTLRCSPRSGDLSVYWYQQSLDQGLQFLIQYYNGEERAKGNILERFSAQQFPDLHSELNLSSLELGDSALYFCASSSQTGALYEQYFGPGTRLTVT.

The chain uses TRBV4-2 and TRBJ2-7; TRBD2 agrees at 12 bases. The ends lost 3 bases at V and 4 bases at J; junction bases unmatched: 7. Germline loops: CDR1 LGHNA, CDR2 YNFKEQ. The CDR3 is 16 amino acids. The CDR3 region is CASSHETSGSGYEQYF. The DNA for the CDR3 is TGTGCCAGCAGCCACGAGACTAGCGGGAGCGGGTACGAGCAGTACTTC.

This clonotype has ten or more counts. The chain is built from TRBV29-1 and TRBJ1-4; a possible D gene is TRBD1 (6 bases). CDR1 SQVTM and CDR2 ANQGSEA come from the germline V gene. This CDR3 contains 13 residues. Trimming took 7 bases from V and 6 from J, leaving 15 bases between them. CDR3: CSAGGRADEKLFF. CDR3 nucleotides: TGCAGCGCCGGGGGCAGGGCGGATGAAAAACTGTTTTTT.

The chain recombines TRBV28 with TRBJ2-1, with D hard to call. The V gene lost 2 bases and the J gene lost 5 bases, with 13 bases spanning the gap. This CDR3 has 15 amino acids. Germline CDR1 reads MDHEN; CDR2 reads SYDVKM. CDR3 sequence: CASSLIDPGNNEQFF. CDR3 sequence (DNA): TGTGCCAGCAGTTTAATTGATCCTGGGAACAATGAGCAGTTCTTC.

V gene TRBV12-3 or TRBV12-4 combines with J gene TRBJ2-6; D is possibly TRBD1 (8 bases). The V gene lost 4 bases and the J gene lost 0 bases, with 16 bases spanning the gap. The CDR3 contains 18 residues. The CDR3 protein is CASSSRQGRASGANVLTF. The CDR3, as DNA: TGTGCCAGCAGTTCCCGACAGGGGAGGGCCTCTGGGGCCAACGTCCTGACTTTC.

This clonotype has a handful of counts. The chain combines TRBV29-1 with TRBJ2-2; D is undetermined. Looked up from germline, CDR1 is SQVTM and CDR2 is ANQGSEA. The CDR3 sequence is 11 residues long. V shed 3 bases and J shed 8 bases, with 7 bases lying between them. The DNA of the CDR3 is TGCAGCGTTGAGACACTTGGGGAGCTGTTTTTT. It specifies CSVETLGELFF.

This clonotype was seen a handful of times. V and J are TRBV18 and TRBJ1-2; D is unclear. V lost 0 bases to trimming and J lost 13 bases, with 12 bases between them. Germline CDR1 reads KGHSH; CDR2 reads LQKENI. The CDR3 is 12 amino acids. CDR3 nucleotides: TGTGCCAGCTCACCACCCCGGGAGATAAGCACCTTC. The encoded protein is CASSPPREISTF.

The chain carries TRBV4-2 and TRBJ1-2; unclear D gene. CDR3 length equals 15 residues. Trimming took 0 bases from V and 7 from J, leaving 15 bases between them. Germline V gene lookup returns CDR1 LGHNA and CDR2 YNFKEQ. The CDR3 DNA follows: TGTGCCAGCAGCCAAGAAGTCCGGGCAGGAGGTGGCTACACCTTC. Translating gives CASSQEVRAGGGYTF.

Many counts were recorded for this clonotype. The chain links TRBV29-1 to TRBJ1-1; no clear D. Germline V gene lookup returns CDR1 SQVTM and CDR2 ANQGSEA. Trimming pared 4 bases from V and 3 bases from J, leaving 6 bases between. This CDR3 is built from 11 residues. For the CDR3, the DNA is TGCAGCGTTGTGCTGGACACTGAAGCTTTCTTT. Amino acids: CSVVLDTEAFF.

The V call is TRBV4-3, the J call TRBJ1-5; no clear D. The germline V gene encodes CDR1 LGHNA and CDR2 YSLEER. This CDR3 comprises 13 residues. The ends were cut back, 1 base at V and 7 bases at J, with 8 bases in the middle. The CDR3 coding sequence is TGCGCCAGCAGCCAAGTTCCAGGACAGCCCCAGCATTTT. Its protein product is CASSQVPGQPQHF.

CDR3 protein: CASRGPYGYTF. As DNA, the CDR3 is TGTGCCAGCAGGGGACCCTATGGCTACACCTTC. The chain links TRBV6-5 to TRBJ1-2; a possible D gene is TRBD1 (5 bases). Between the trimmed V and J ends, which lost 6 bases and 4 bases, there was a span of 6 bases. The CDR3 covers 11 residues. Germline lookup yields CDR1 MNHEY and CDR2 SVGAGI.

This clonotype has just a few counts. The rearrangement links TRBV5-1 to TRBJ2-3, with 11 bases identical to TRBD2. Per the germline V gene, CDR1 is SGHRS and CDR2 is YFSETQ. The CDR3 extends over 17 amino acids. V was clipped by 4 bases and J by 1 base; unmatched bases: 8. The CDR3 nucleotides read TGCGCCAGCAGCATCGGGACTAGCGGTTACCGCACAGATACGCAGTATTTT. This sequence encodes CASSIGTSGYRTDTQYF.